This TCR beta chain was sequenced during a study of blood T cell repertoires in COVID-19. Overall study: Material from acute and convalescent COVID-19 was sourced from the United States, Italy and Spain. PBMCs, B-cell-depleted T cells, or T cells were the source of the cDNA or gDNA that made up the material.

Study processing details: Estimation of nucleated cell counts was performed using reference gene primer amplification. Only in-frame clones appear in the TCRdb table, and some are missing; sequencing was by immunoSEQ multiplex PCR. V, J and clone size reflect that table, while D and trimming were determined from the DNA. The repertoire holds 30,000 to 50,000 clones, with 65% to 90% as singletons. V was clipped by 6 bases and J by 9 bases; unmatched bases: 7. This CDR3 region has 13 residues. Germline loops: CDR1 MNHEY, CDR2 SVGAGI. V gene TRBV6-5 combines with J gene TRBJ1-5; 8 bases agree with TRBD1. The sequence was collected from a human donor in a cohort sampled during active COVID-19. Input material: peripheral blood. The CDR3 is CASSRTGLWPQHF. CDR3 sequence (DNA): TGTGCCAGCAGCCGGACAGGGCTCTGGCCCCAGCATTTT.